These T cell receptor beta chains were read from a single sample in a study of siplizumab effects on memory and regulatory T cells. Here immunoSEQ multiplex PCR was the method, and the copy in TCRdb shows in-frame clones only, minus some. The sample holds some 96,000 clones, about 95% seen once. The source material was non-Treg CD4+ T cells sorted from blood. These receptors originate from a human donor in good health. Both conserved end residues are trimmed from each CDR3.

>TRBV19
ASSRLADNTGELF
>TRBV2
ASSEGDITDTQY
>TRBV25-1
ASRLYREAF
>TRBV7-8
ASSLEGRGATYEQY
>TRBV7-6
ASSLDGVNYGYT
>TRBV5-4
ASSLAKRTANYGYT
>TRBV7-3
ASSLTVTTGELF
>TRBV7-3
ASSAGGGEQY
>TRBV14
ASSHYGTGSSYEQY
>TRBV7-8
ASSFDPDSVSGANVLT
>TRBV15
ATSRDTFGSYNSPLH
>TRBV4-1
ASSQVPVVGTANYGYT
>TRBV5-8
AEGRYTDTQY
>TRBV6-5
ASRKKRTGDYGYT
>TRBV11-2
ASSLVAGGWTDTQY
>TRBV19
ASWGGGQPQH
>TRBV28
ASSFLHEQF
>TRBV28
ASSLYGGAAF
>TRBV16
ASSQPTGGTV
>TRBV28
ATQNGQGSYEQY
>TRBV29-1
SVDAGGTDTQY
>TRBV29-1
SVERTSPDTQY
>TRBV6-5
ASSYDIGETQY
>TRBV6-5
ASRSGQRDQPQH
>TRBV18
ASSPRQNTGELF
>TRBV18
ASSPVEGQQY
>TRBV2
ASKITSGRSDAQY
>TRBV5-1
ASSLVRYRDVPETQY
>TRBV4-1
ASSQHRGFFNTEAF
>TRBV27
ASSVTSGTYNEQF
>TRBV19
ASSRNSGKETQY
>TRBV12-5
ASGFIGWNTEAF
>TRBV19
ASSTGARSYEQF
>TRBV19
ASYRRGGYT
>TRBV19
ASSNFRDRGPQPQH
>TRBV6-6
ASRLDGNQPQH
>TRBV7-9
ASSLGRQGANEKLF
>TRBV4-1
ASSPWISENIQY
>TRBV30
AWRGRTYEQY
>TRBV19
ASSIGTAPTYEQY
>TRBV9
ASSPIGSSYEQY
>TRBV25-1
ASRSAGTTGGYT
>TRBV4-1
ASSQVRTDTQY
>TRBV19
ASTQDRGSYEQF
>TRBV5-1
ASSLAGGASTDTQY
>TRBV6-1
ASQLLRTDTQY
>TRBV2
AGRGRYLSLEQY
>TRBV2
ASSGRDFFSTDTQY
>TRBV7-3
ASSSRGLAGAGGELF
>TRBV12-5
ASGSEATNEKLF
>TRBV15
ATSRGQFIGTGTDTQY
>TRBV6-1
ASSDHQGAQVAEAF